This T cell receptor beta chain was sequenced during a study of blood T cell repertoires in COVID-19. Original handling: How many nucleated cells were present was estimated from reference gene primer amplification. TCRdb's table, derived via immunoSEQ multiplex PCR, lists solely in-frame clones and lacks some. Clonal size and the V and J genes are those of that table, whereas D and trimming came from the DNA. The table shows fewer than 90,000 clones, with over 75% occurring only once. J gave up 3 bases and V 5 bases, and 4 bases lay outside the gene matches. The CDR3 loop spans 15 amino acids. Germline V gene data show CDR1 as LGHDT and CDR2 as YNNKEL (reference sequence).

The rearrangement uses TRBV3-1 (or the pseudogene TRBV3-2) and TRBJ2-5; 12 bases fit TRBD2. The TCR comes from a man aged 50-60 years with acute or convalescent COVID-19. The material sequenced was peripheral blood. CDR3 protein: CASSWLAGGEETQYF. CDR3 nucleotide sequence: TGTGCCAGCAGCTGGCTAGCGGGGGGGGAAGAGACCCAGTACTTC.